These T cell receptor beta chains were read from a single sample in a study of CXCR3-negative and CXCR3-positive naive CD8 T cells. TCRdb reworked the 5' RACE reads into one entry per CDR3 protein, no DNA. The sample has 50,000 to 65,000 distinct CDR3 sequences. The sample was naive CXCR3+ CD8+ T cells from blood. The receptor source for this set is a human donor in good health. Some clones in this sample may be carry-over from other donors' samples. Each CDR3 is given with its conserved first and last residue.

v_call: TRBV7-6
j_call: TRBJ1-4
cdr3_length: 15
cdr3_aa: CASAPMGVTNEKLFF

v_call: TRBV27
j_call: TRBJ1-5
cdr3_length: 13
cdr3_aa: CASSVISQQPQHF

v_call: TRBV5-1
j_call: TRBJ2-7
cdr3_length: 12
cdr3_aa: CASLSQAGWQYF

v_call: TRBV25-1
j_call: TRBJ2-7
cdr3_length: 16
cdr3_aa: CASSEYSGTGPYEQYF

v_call: TRBV7-2
j_call: TRBJ2-5
cdr3_length: 17
cdr3_aa: CASSLGLAGYYQETQYF

v_call: TRBV20-1
j_call: TRBJ2-6
cdr3_length: 15
cdr3_aa: CSAIVSGAGANVLTF

v_call: TRBV29-1
j_call: TRBJ2-7
cdr3_length: 13
cdr3_aa: CSVLGAGSYEQYF

v_call: TRBV6-2/TRBV6-3
j_call: TRBJ2-2
cdr3_length: 14
cdr3_aa: CASSTRYDTGELFF

v_call: TRBV28
j_call: TRBJ2-3
cdr3_length: 14
cdr3_aa: CASSLLVGVGTQYF

v_call: TRBV7-9
j_call: TRBJ2-1
cdr3_length: 12
cdr3_aa: CASSSQGPEQFF

v_call: TRBV7-9
j_call: TRBJ1-6
cdr3_length: 16
cdr3_aa: CASSLRQSSYNSPLHF

v_call: TRBV7-7
j_call: TRBJ2-5
cdr3_length: 16
cdr3_aa: CASSLDLLRGTETQYF

v_call: TRBV7-2
j_call: TRBJ2-5
cdr3_length: 18
cdr3_aa: CAGSTGTGPFFLQETQYF

v_call: TRBV27
j_call: TRBJ2-2
cdr3_length: 16
cdr3_aa: CASSLTGALSTGELFF

v_call: TRBV11-2
j_call: TRBJ2-3
cdr3_length: 16
cdr3_aa: CASSLWDGFDADTQYF

v_call: TRBV6-5
j_call: TRBJ2-5
cdr3_length: 14
cdr3_aa: CASRTTGDQETQYF

v_call: TRBV7-6
j_call: TRBJ2-4
cdr3_length: 15
cdr3_aa: CASSQQGEYNNIQYF

v_call: TRBV6-5
j_call: TRBJ2-2
cdr3_length: 13
cdr3_aa: CASSYLNTGELFF

v_call: TRBV7-9
j_call: TRBJ2-1
cdr3_length: 13
cdr3_aa: CASSLASSFEQFF

v_call: TRBV9
j_call: TRBJ2-7
cdr3_length: 14
cdr3_aa: CASSVALTGNEQYF

v_call: TRBV7-2
j_call: TRBJ1-2
cdr3_length: 15
cdr3_aa: CASSSLGITNYGYTF

v_call: TRBV18
j_call: TRBJ1-1
cdr3_length: 13
cdr3_aa: CASSGVDGTEAFF

v_call: TRBV6-5
j_call: TRBJ2-1
cdr3_length: 12
cdr3_aa: CASSYRGNEQFF

v_call: TRBV7-9
j_call: TRBJ1-1
cdr3_length: 13
cdr3_aa: CASSLGQGRGAFF

v_call: TRBV28
j_call: TRBJ1-6
cdr3_length: 14
cdr3_aa: CASSLLGGGSPLHF

v_call: TRBV5-1
j_call: TRBJ1-1
cdr3_length: 18
cdr3_aa: CASSFHARDREIVTEAFF

v_call: TRBV9
j_call: TRBJ2-1
cdr3_length: 15
cdr3_aa: CASSVGQGASNEQFF

v_call: TRBV6-6
j_call: TRBJ2-7
cdr3_length: 15
cdr3_aa: CASSRPTQGAYEQYF

v_call: TRBV5-1
j_call: TRBJ2-3
cdr3_length: 15
cdr3_aa: CASSLIGTLSDTQYF

v_call: TRBV29-1
j_call: TRBJ2-2
cdr3_length: 13
cdr3_aa: CSVAAPNTGELFF

v_call: TRBV28
j_call: TRBJ2-1
cdr3_length: 13
cdr3_aa: CASSPDGNNEQFF

v_call: TRBV11-2
j_call: TRBJ2-3
cdr3_length: 14
cdr3_aa: CASSPRGGGGTQYF

v_call: TRBV29-1
j_call: TRBJ1-2
cdr3_length: 13
cdr3_aa: CSVPDRGSHGYTF

v_call: TRBV4-1
j_call: TRBJ1-1
cdr3_length: 17
cdr3_aa: CASSPLFGVNMMAEAFF

v_call: TRBV6-6
j_call: TRBJ2-3
cdr3_length: 16
cdr3_aa: CASSNQEGGGSDTQYF

v_call: TRBV7-8
j_call: TRBJ2-5
cdr3_length: 13
cdr3_aa: CASRRQGQETQYF

v_call: TRBV19
j_call: TRBJ2-1
cdr3_length: 15
cdr3_aa: CASSIPGFSYNEQFF

v_call: TRBV3-1
j_call: TRBJ2-3
cdr3_length: 18
cdr3_aa: CACSPKVGPDISTDTQYF

v_call: TRBV20-1
j_call: TRBJ2-7
cdr3_length: 13
cdr3_aa: CSARGSVDYEQYF